Shown below are 23 T cell receptor beta chains from a single sample sequenced in a study of blood T cell repertoires in COVID-19 (dated by TCRdb to 2018 to 2020). Library preparation used the immunoSEQ multiplex PCR assay. The immuneACCESS repertoire file appears here via TCRdb, limited to in-frame rearrangements. These files lack a portion of the clones; in checked studies, under half of the deficit traces to unresolved V genes, and the cause of the others is not known. In this sample the table shows 50,000 to 65,000 clones, 70% to 90% of which occur a single time. Of the sample, roughly 1% is held by the ten largest clones. The sequenced sample was peripheral blood. These receptors were obtained from a man aged 70-80 years with acute or convalescent COVID-19.

Only a few counts were recorded for this clone. V and J are TRBV2 and TRBJ1-6; 7 bases match TRBD1. Trimming took 4 bases from V and 10 from J; bases not matched to a gene: 10. The germline gives CDR1 SNHLY, CDR2 FYNNEI. This CDR3 comprises 15 residues. CDR3 sequence reads: CASSGNRGARSPLHF. CDR3 nucleotide sequence: TGTGCCAGCAGTGGAAACAGGGGCGCGAGGTCACCCCTCCACTTT.

The V gene is TRBV28, the J gene TRBJ2-1; 7 nucleotides align to TRBD1. The CDR3 covers 14 residues. The V segment lost 4 bases and the J segment 0 bases; nucleotides outside the gene matches: 0. Germline CDR1 is MDHEN and CDR2 is SYDVKM. The CDR3 sequence: CASSYRGSYNEQFF. CDR3 coding DNA: TGTGCCAGCAGTTACAGGGGCTCCTACAATGAGCAGTTCTTC.

The chain couples TRBV19 to TRBJ1-5, with TRBD1 matching over 8 bases. Germline trimming cut 6 bases from V and 4 bases from J; bases unmatched to any gene: 5. The CDR3 has 14 residues. Looked up from germline, CDR1 is LNHDA and CDR2 is SQIVND (reference sequence). The CDR3, as DNA: TGTGCCAGTAGGAAGGACAGGGCAAATCAGCCCCAGCATTTT. The encoded protein is CASRKDRANQPQHF.

CDR3 nucleotides: TGTGCCAGCAGTCTTACCTACGAGCAGTACTTC. It encodes CASSLTYEQYF. The chain has TRBV28 and TRBJ2-7; no firm D call. From germline, CDR1 is MDHEN and CDR2 SYDVKM. The ends were cut back, 5 bases at V and 2 bases at J, with 4 bases in the middle. The CDR3 covers 11 residues.

This sequence joins TRBV11-2 and TRBJ2-7; weak D call: TRBD2 (5 bases). The germline V and J ends were trimmed by 1 base and 4 bases, with 11 bases remaining between them. This CDR3 has 14 amino acids. CDR1 is SGHAT, CDR2 FQNNGV, per germline. The CDR3 nucleotides are TGTGCCAGCAGCTTAGGCCGGGGATGGTACGAGCAGTACTTC. Protein sequence: CASSLGRGWYEQYF.

V and J are TRBV11-3 and TRBJ2-2, with TRBD2 as a possible D gene (5 bases). The CDR3 has 13 amino acids. V was trimmed by 5 bases and J by 6 bases, leaving 10 bases between them. Germline V CDR1 and CDR2: SGHNT, YENEEA. The CDR3, as DNA: TGTGCCAGCAGCCGGAGGTTGGCCGGGGAGCTGTTTTTT. Translated: CASSRRLAGELFF.

V and J are TRBV6-1 and TRBJ1-6; TRBD1 is a possible D gene (6 bases). V lost 0 bases to trimming and J lost 7 bases, with 13 bases between them. The CDR3 has 16 residues. The germline CDR1 and CDR2 sequences are MNHNS and SASEGT. The CDR3 here is CASSEADRSANSPLHF. The CDR3 bases are TGTGCCAGCAGTGAAGCTGACAGGTCGGCCAATTCACCCCTCCACTTT.

In its sample, this clone was seen once. The rearrangement links TRBV5-1 to TRBJ2-7; tentatively, D is TRBD2 (6 bases). V lost 2 bases, J lost 6 bases, and 21 bases lay in between. The germline CDR1 and CDR2 sequences are SGHRS and YFSETQ. The length of the CDR3 is 16 residues. The CDR3 DNA reads as TGCGCCAGCAGCTTCCAACCCGGGCGGGGTGCGTCCGAGCAGTACTTC. Protein product: CASSFQPGRGASEQYF.

This CDR3 is CASRTGGEETQYF. CDR3 bases: TGTGCCAGCCGAACAGGGGGCGAAGAGACCCAGTACTTC. This rearrangement joins TRBV28 to TRBJ2-5; the match to TRBD1 covers 9 bases. Germline V gene lookup returns CDR1 MDHEN and CDR2 SYDVKM. The J segment lost 3 bases and the V segment lost 8 bases, leaving 4 bases of the junction unmatched. This CDR3 spans 13 amino acids.

This clone has just one count. This chain links TRBV6-5 with TRBJ1-5; the D is unclear. V lost 8 bases to trimming and J lost 6 bases, with 17 bases between them. The germline V gene encodes CDR1 MNHEY and CDR2 SVGAGI. CDR3 size: 14 residues. DNA of the CDR3: TGTGCCAGCCGGCGCCCAGGAACTAGTCAGCCCCAGCATTTT. This translates into CASRRPGTSQPQHF.

The rearrangement links TRBV6-4 to TRBJ2-1; 7 bases agree with TRBD2. Losses at the gene ends were 5 bases for V and 8 bases for J; bases not matched to a gene: 15. The CDR3 is made up of 16 amino acids. Per germline, CDR1 MRHNA and CDR2 SNTAGT. The CDR3 DNA reads as TGTGCCAGCAGTCCCCTCGCGGGAGCAGGGCAGTATGAGCAGTTCTTC. It yields the protein CASSPLAGAGQYEQFF.

V gene TRBV2 combines with J gene TRBJ1-4; no firm D call. Trimming took 6 bases from V and 5 from J, leaving 13 bases between them. The germline gives CDR1 SNHLY, CDR2 FYNNEI. This CDR3 is built from 14 residues. DNA of the CDR3: TGTGCCAGCAGCGGGGTAACGGTCAATGAAAAACTGTTTTTT. This gives the protein CASSGVTVNEKLFF.

The chain links TRBV6-5 to TRBJ1-4, with 7 bases identical to TRBD1. The J segment lost 3 bases and the V segment lost 4 bases, leaving 8 bases of the junction unmatched. Germline-derived CDR1 and CDR2 are MNHEY and SVGAGI. The CDR3 has 16 residues. CDR3 residues: CASSSHRTGSNEKLFF. The CDR3 DNA reads TGTGCCAGCAGTTCGCACCGGACAGGATCTAATGAAAAACTGTTTTTT.

This rearrangement joins TRBV19 to TRBJ1-5, with 9 positions matching TRBD1. With 5 bases clipped from V and 11 bases from J, the junction kept 13 bases outside the gene matches. Germline V CDR1 and CDR2: LNHDA, SQIVND (reference sequence). The CDR3 consists of 15 residues. The CDR3 reads CASSPRDRAREAQHF. CDR3 coding DNA: TGTGCCAGTAGTCCCAGGGACAGGGCCCGGGAGGCCCAGCATTTT.

This sequence joins TRBV7-6 and TRBJ2-7, with TRBD2 matching 7 bases. The CDR3 length is 14 residues. After removal of 1 base from V and 5 bases from J, the junction contained 5 bases not matched to a gene. Per the germline V gene, CDR1 is SGHVS and CDR2 is FNYEAQ. CDR3 nucleotide sequence: TGTGCCAGCAGCTTAGAGGCGGCGGGAGACGAGCAGTACTTC. This gives the protein CASSLEAAGDEQYF.

In its sample, this clone was seen once. This chain uses TRBV29-1 with TRBJ2-5; D gene unclear. V was clipped by 6 bases and J by 1 base, with 9 bases between them. Germline assignment: CDR1 SQVTM and CDR2 ANQGSEA. The CDR3 has 12 amino acids. The CDR3: CSVNQFQETQYF. CDR3 in DNA: TGCAGCGTAAATCAGTTCCAAGAGACCCAGTACTTC.

The chain recombines TRBV9 with TRBJ1-2; D not resolved. This CDR3 is built from 13 residues. Germline loops: CDR1 SGDLS, CDR2 YYNGEE. Trimming left V 3 bases short and J 10 bases short, with 16 bases between. This chain's CDR3 is CASSAGTAEAYTF. The CDR3 nucleotides read TGTGCCAGCAGCGCCGGAACGGCGGAGGCCTACACCTTC.

The rearrangement uses TRBV7-9 and TRBJ1-1; maybe TRBD1 (6 bases). Trimming pared 10 bases from V and 4 bases from J, leaving 22 bases between. CDR1 and CDR2 (germline): SEHNR, FQNEAQ (reference sequence). CDR3 length: 15 amino acids. The CDR3 coding sequence is TGTGCCACCAGTATCGGGGGCGCGGGGGGCACTGAAGCTTTCTTT. Its translation: CATSIGGAGGTEAFF.

The chain couples TRBV2 to TRBJ1-1, with D tentatively TRBD1 (5 bases). Germline assignment: CDR1 SNHLY and CDR2 FYNNEI. The CDR3 length is 19 residues. With 8 bases removed from V and 0 bases from J, the gap between germline ends came to 28 bases. CDR3 amino acids: CASGANSPVPNSMNTEAFF. CDR3 coding DNA: TGTGCCAGCGGGGCTAATAGCCCCGTCCCCAATTCGATGAACACTGAAGCTTTCTTT.

This chain joins TRBV19 and TRBJ1-4, with D possibly TRBD1 on 5 matching bases. Germline V lookup: CDR1 LNHDA, CDR2 SQIVND (reference sequence). The CDR3 consists of 17 residues. Trimming took off 4 bases at V and 0 bases at J, with 15 bases between the two ends. Here the CDR3 reads CASSTLPQGATNEKLFF. The CDR3 DNA follows: TGTGCCAGTAGTACCCTTCCCCAGGGTGCAACTAATGAAAAACTGTTTTTT.

The CDR3 is CASSQSGQVHTEAFF. CDR3 DNA sequence: TGTGCCAGCTCACAATCCGGACAAGTGCACACTGAAGCTTTCTTT. This sequence joins TRBV18 and TRBJ1-1; possibly TRBD1 for D (5 bases). The germline CDR1 and CDR2 sequences are KGHSH and LQKENI. The CDR3 has 15 amino acids. The V end lost 4 bases, the J end lost 3 bases, and 15 bases lay between the germline ends.

This chain uses TRBV12-5 with TRBJ1-5; no firm D call. The length of the CDR3 is 11 residues. Germline V gene data show CDR1 as LGHNT and CDR2 as FRNRAP. Trimming took off 6 bases at V and 4 bases at J, with 4 bases between the two ends. The DNA for the CDR3 is TGTGCTAGTGGCTCTAATCAGCCCCAGCATTTT. Its protein is CASGSNQPQHF.

The rearrangement uses TRBV5-4 and TRBJ1-3; perhaps TRBD1 as D (6 bases). V lost 0 bases, J lost 4 bases, and 11 bases lay in between. The germline V gene encodes CDR1 SGHNT and CDR2 YYREEE (reference sequence). This CDR3 spans 15 amino acids. The chain's CDR3 is CASSLALGQGNTIYF. CDR3 bases: TGTGCCAGCAGCTTGGCCCTTGGACAGGGAAACACCATATATTTT.